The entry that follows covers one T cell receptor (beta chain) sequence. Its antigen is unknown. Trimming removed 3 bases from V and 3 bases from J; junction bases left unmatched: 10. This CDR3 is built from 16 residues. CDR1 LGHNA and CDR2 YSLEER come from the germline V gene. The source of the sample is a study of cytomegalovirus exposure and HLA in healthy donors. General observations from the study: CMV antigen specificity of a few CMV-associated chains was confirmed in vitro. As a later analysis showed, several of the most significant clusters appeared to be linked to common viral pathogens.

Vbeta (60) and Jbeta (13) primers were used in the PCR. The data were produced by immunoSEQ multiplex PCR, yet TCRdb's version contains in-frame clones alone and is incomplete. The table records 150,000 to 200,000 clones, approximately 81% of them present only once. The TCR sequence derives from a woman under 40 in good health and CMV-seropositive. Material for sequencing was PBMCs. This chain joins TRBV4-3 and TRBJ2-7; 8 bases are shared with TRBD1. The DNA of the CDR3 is TGCGCCAGCAGCCACCTAGCAGGGACAGGAGACTACGAGCAGTACTTC. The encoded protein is CASSHLAGTGDYEQYF.